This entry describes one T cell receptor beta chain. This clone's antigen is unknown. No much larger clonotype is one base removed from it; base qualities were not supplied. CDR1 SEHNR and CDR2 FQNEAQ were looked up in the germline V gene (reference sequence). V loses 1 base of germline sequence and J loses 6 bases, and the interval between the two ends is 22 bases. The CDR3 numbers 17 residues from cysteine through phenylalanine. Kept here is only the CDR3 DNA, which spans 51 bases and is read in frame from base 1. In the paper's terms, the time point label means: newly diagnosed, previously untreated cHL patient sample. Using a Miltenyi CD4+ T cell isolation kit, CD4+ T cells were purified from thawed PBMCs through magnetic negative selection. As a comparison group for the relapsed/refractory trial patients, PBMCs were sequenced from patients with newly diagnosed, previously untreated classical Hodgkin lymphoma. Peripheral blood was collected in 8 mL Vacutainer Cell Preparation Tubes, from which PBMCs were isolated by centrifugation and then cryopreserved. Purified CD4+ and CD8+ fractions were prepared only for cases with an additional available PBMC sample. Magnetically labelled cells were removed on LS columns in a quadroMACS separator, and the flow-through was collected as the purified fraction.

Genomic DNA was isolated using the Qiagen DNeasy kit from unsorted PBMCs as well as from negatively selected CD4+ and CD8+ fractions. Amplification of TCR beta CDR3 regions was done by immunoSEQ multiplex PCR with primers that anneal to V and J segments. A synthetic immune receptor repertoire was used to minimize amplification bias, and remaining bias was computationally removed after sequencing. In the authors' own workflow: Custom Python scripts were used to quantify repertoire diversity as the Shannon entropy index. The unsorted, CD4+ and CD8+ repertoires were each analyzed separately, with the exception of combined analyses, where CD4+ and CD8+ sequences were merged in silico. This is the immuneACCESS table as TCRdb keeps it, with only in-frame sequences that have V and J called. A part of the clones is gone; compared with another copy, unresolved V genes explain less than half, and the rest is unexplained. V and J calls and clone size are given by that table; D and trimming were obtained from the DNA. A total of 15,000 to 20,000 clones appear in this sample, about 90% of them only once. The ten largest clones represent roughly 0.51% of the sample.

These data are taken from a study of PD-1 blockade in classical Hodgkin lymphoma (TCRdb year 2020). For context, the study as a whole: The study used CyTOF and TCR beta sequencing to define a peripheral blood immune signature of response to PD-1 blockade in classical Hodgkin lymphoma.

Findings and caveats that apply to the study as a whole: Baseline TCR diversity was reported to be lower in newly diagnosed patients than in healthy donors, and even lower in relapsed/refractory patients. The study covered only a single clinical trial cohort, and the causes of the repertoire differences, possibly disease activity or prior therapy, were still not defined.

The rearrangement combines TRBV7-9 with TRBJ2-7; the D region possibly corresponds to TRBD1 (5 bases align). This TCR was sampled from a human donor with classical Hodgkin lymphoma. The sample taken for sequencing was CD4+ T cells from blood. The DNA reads TGTGCCAGCAGCTTAGGTAACCGTCAGGGTATCAACAGCGAGCAGTACTTC. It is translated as CASSLGNRQGINSEQYF.